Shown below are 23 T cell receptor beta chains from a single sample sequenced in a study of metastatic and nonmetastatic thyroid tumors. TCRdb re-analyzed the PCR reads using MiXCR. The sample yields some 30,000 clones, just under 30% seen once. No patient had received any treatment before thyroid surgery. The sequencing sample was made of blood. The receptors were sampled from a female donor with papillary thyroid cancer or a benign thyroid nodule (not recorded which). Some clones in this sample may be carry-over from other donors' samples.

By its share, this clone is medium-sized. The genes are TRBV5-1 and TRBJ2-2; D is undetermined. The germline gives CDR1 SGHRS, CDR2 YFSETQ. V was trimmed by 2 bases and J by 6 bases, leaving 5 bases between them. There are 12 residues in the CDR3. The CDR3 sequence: CASSFTAGELFF. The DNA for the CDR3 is TGCGCCAGCAGCTTTACGGCCGGGGAGCTGTTTTTT.

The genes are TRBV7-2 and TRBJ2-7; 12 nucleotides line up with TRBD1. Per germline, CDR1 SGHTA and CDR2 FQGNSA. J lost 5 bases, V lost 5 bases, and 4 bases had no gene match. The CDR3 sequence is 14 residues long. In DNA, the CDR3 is TGTGCCAGCAGCCGCGGGACAGGGGGCGACGAGCAGTACTTC. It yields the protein CASSRGTGGDEQYF.

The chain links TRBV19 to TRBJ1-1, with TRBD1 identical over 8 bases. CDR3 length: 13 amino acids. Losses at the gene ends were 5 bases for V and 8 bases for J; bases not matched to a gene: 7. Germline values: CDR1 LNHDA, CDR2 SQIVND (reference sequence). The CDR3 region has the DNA TGTGCCAGTAGTGCCATACAGGGGGGAGAAGCTTTCTTT. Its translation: CASSAIQGGEAFF.

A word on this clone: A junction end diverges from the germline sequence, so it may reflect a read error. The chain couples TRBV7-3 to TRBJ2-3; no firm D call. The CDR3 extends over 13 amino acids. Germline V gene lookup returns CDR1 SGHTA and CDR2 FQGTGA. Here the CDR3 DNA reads TGTGCCAGCATCTCCTACGTGGCAGATACGCATTATTTT. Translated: CASISYVADTHYF.

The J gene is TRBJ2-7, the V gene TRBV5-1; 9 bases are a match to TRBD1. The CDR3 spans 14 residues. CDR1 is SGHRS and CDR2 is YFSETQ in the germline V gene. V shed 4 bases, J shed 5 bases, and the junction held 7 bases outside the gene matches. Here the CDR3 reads CASSPGQGFDEQYF. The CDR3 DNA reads TGCGCCAGCAGCCCGGGACAGGGTTTTGACGAGCAGTACTTC.

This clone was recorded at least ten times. The CDR3 DNA reads as TGTGCCAGCACCCCTAGCGGGAGTCCCGGGGAGCTGTTTTTT. This gives the protein CASTPSGSPGELFF. This sequence joins TRBV4-2 and TRBJ2-2, with 10 bases lining up with TRBD2. Germline V lookup: CDR1 LGHNA, CDR2 YNFKEQ. Trimming took 7 bases from V and 6 from J; bases not matched to a gene: 5. The length of the CDR3 is 14 residues.

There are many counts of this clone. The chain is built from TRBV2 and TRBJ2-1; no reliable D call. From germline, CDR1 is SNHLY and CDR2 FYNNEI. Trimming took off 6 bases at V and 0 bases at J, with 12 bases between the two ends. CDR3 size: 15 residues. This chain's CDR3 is CASSLTSSSYNEQFF. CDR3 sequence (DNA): TGTGCCAGCAGCCTGACATCTAGCTCCTACAATGAGCAGTTCTTC.

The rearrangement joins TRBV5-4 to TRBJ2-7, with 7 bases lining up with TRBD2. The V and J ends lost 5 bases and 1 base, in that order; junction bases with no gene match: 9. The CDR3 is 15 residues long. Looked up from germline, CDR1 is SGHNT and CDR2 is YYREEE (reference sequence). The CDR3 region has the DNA TGTGCCAGCAGACCCGACGGGGGAGGGTCCTACGAGCAGTACTTC. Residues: CASRPDGGGSYEQYF.

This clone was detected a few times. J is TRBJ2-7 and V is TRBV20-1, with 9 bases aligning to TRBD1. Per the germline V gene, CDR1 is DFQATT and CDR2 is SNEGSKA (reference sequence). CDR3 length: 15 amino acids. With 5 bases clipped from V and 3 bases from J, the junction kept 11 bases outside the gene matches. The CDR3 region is CSASSGTGSNYEQYF. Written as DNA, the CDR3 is TGCAGTGCTTCATCCGGGACAGGGTCAAACTACGAGCAGTACTTC.

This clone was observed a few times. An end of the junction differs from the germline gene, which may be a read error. The CDR3 DNA reads TGCGCCATCAGTGAGGATCAAGCGGGAGGCTACGAGCAGTACTTC. It translates to CAISEDQAGGYEQYF. V usage is TRBV10-1 and J usage is TRBJ2-7; 9 nucleotides match TRBD2. The CDR3 has 15 amino acids. Germline assignment: CDR1 WNHNN and CDR2 SYGVQD (reference sequence).

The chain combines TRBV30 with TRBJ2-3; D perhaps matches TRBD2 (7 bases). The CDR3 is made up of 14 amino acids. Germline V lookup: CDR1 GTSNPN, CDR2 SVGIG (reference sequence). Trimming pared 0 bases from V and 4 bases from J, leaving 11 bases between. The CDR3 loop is CAWSVGGAADTQYF. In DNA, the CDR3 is TGTGCCTGGAGTGTGGGGGGGGCAGCAGATACGCAGTATTTT. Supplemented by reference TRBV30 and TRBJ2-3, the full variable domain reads SQTIHQWPATLVQPVGSPLSLECTVEGTSNPNLYWYRQAAGRGLQLLFYSVGIGQISSEVPQNLSASRPQDRQFILSSKKLLLSDSGFYLCAWSVGGAADTQYFGPGTRLTVL.

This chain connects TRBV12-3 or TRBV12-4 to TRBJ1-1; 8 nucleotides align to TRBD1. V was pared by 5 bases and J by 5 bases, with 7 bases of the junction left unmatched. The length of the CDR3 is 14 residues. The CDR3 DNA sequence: TGTGCCAGCAGTCCCCGACAGGGGAGAACTGAAGCTTTCTTT. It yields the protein CASSPRQGRTEAFF.

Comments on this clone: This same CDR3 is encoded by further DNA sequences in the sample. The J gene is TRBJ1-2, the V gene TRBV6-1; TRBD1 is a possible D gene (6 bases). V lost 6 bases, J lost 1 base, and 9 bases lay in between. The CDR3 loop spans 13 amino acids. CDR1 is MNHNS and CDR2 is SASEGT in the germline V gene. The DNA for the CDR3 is TGTGCCAGCAGGACAGGTTTTAACTATGGCTACACCTTC. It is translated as CASRTGFNYGYTF.

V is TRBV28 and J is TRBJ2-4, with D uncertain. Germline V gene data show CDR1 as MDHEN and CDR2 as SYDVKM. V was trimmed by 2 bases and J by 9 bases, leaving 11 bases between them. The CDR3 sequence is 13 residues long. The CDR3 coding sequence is TGTGCCAGCAGTTTAGTTGGAAGTGGCATTCAGTACTTC. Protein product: CASSLVGSGIQYF.

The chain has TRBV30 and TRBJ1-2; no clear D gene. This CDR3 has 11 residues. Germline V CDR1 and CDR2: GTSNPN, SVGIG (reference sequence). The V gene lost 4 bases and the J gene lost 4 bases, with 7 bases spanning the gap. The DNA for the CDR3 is TGTGCCTGGACTCAGGCCTATGGCTACACCTTC. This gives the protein CAWTQAYGYTF.

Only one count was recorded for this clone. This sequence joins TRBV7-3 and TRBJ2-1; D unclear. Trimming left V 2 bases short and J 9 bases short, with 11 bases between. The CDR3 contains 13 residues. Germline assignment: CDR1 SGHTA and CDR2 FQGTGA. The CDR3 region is CASSLEVLGEQFF. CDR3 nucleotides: TGTGCCAGCAGCTTAGAAGTGTTGGGTGAGCAGTTCTTC.

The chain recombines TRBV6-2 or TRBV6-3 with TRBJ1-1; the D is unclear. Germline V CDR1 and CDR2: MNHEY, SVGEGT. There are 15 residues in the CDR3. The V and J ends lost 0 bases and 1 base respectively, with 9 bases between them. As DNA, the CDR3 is TGTGCCAGCAGTTACTCGGTCGGATCGAACACTGAAGCTTTCTTT. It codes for CASSYSVGSNTEAFF.

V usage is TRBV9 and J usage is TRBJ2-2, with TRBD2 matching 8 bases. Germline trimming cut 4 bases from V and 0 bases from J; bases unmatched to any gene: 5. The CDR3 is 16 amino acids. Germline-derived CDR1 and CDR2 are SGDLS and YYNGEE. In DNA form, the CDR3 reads TGTGCCAGCAGCTCCCCGGGAGGGTCGAACACCGGGGAGCTGTTTTTT. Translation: CASSSPGGSNTGELFF.

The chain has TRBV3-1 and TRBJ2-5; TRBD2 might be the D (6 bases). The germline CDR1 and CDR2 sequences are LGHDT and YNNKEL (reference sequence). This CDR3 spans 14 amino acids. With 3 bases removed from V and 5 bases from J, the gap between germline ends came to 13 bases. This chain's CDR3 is CASSQRDLLETQYF. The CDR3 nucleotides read TGTGCCAGCAGCCAGCGGGACTTGCTGGAGACCCAGTACTTC.

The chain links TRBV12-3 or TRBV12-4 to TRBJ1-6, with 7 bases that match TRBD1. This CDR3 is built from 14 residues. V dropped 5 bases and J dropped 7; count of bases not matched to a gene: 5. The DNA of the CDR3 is TGTGCCAGCAGTACAGGGGCGGGGAATTCACCCCTCCACTTT. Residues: CASSTGAGNSPLHF.

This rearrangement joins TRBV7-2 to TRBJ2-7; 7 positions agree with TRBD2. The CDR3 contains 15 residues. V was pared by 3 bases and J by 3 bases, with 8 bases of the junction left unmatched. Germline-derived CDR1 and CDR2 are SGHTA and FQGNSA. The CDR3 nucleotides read TGTGCCAGCAGCTTCCATGGCGGGGGTTACTACGAGCAGTACTTC. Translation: CASSFHGGGYYEQYF.

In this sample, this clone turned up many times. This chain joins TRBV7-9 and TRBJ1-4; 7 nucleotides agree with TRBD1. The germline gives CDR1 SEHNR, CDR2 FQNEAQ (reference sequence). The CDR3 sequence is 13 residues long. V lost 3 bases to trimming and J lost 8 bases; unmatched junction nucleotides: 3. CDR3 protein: CASSFLGGEKLFF. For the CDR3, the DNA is TGTGCCAGCAGCTTCTTAGGGGGCGAAAAACTGTTTTTT.

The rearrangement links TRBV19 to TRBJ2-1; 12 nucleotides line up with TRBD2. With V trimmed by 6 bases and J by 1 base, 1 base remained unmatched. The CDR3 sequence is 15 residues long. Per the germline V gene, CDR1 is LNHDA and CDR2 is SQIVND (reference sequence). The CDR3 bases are TGTGCCAGTAGGACTAGCGGGAGTTCCTACAATGAGCAGTTCTTC. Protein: CASRTSGSSYNEQFF.